Sequencing of this T cell receptor (beta chain) was carried out in a study of blood T cell repertoires in COVID-19. Across the study: Spain, Italy and the United States supplied samples that represented acute and convalescent COVID-19. The cDNA or gDNA used as material had been derived from T cells, B-cell-depleted T cells, or PBMCs.

Germline CDR1 reads GTSNPN; CDR2 reads SVGIG (reference sequence). The germline V and J ends were trimmed by 1 base and 4 bases, with 5 bases remaining between them. The CDR3 totals 13 residues. Original processing notes: Amplified reference gene primers provided the basis for estimating nucleated cell counts. The protocol was immunoSEQ multiplex PCR, while the TCRdb copy is restricted to in-frame clones and leaves out a portion. V and J calls and clone size are those listed in that table; D and trimming were worked out from the DNA. The sample yields roughly 250,000 clones, around 80% seen once. This chain connects TRBV30 to TRBJ1-6, with no clear D. The sequence was obtained from a woman aged 40 to 50 with active or convalescent COVID-19. The sequencing sample was made of peripheral blood. The CDR3 DNA follows: TGTGCCTGGAGTGCCGAGTATAATTCACCCCTCCACTTT. Amino acid sequence: CAWSAEYNSPLHF.